The 17 T cell receptor beta chains presented below share a single source sample, sequenced in a study of vaccination effects on CD4 cells after COVID-19. Antigen-specific CD4+ T cell clonotypes were called by their expansion after viral peptide-pool culture in ViraFEST. The culture ran for 10 days before CD4+ T cells were isolated. Nucleocapsid antibody tests were negative, and the vaccine recipients had no prior SARS-CoV-2 infection. Clones were sequenced by immunoSEQ multiplex PCR, and TCRdb holds only the in-frame ones, with some missing. The sample consists of 35,000 to 40,000 clones, 60% to 80% of them appearing once. Antigens for these TCRs are unknown. The specimen was CD4+ T cells from PBMCs cultured with HCoV-OC43 spike peptides, collected before COVID-19 vaccination. Subset specified: HCoV-OC43 spike overlapping peptide pool stimulation. These receptors all stem from a human donor who received a COVID-19 vaccine.

CDR3 protein: CASSLDPPGQSTDTQYF. DNA of the CDR3: TGCGCCAGCAGCTTGGATCCACCGGGACAGAGCACAGATACGCAGTATTTT. The chain employs TRBV5-1 and TRBJ2-3; 7 bases align to TRBD1. With V trimmed by 0 bases and J by 0 bases, 7 bases remained unmatched. The length of the CDR3 is 17 residues. The germline CDR1 and CDR2 sequences are SGHRS and YFSETQ.

The chain employs TRBV13 and TRBJ2-3; 12 nucleotides line up with TRBD2. The CDR3 has 17 amino acids. Germline assignment: CDR1 PRHDT and CDR2 FYEKMQ (reference sequence). Losses at the gene ends were 5 bases for V and 2 bases for J; bases not matched to a gene: 8. The CDR3 loop is CASSPRLAGAYTDTQYF. CDR3 DNA: TGTGCCAGCAGCCCCAGACTAGCGGGGGCCTACACAGATACGCAGTATTTT.

The sample holds a few counts of this clone. The chain links TRBV5-1 to TRBJ1-1, with D possibly TRBD1 on 6 matching bases. This CDR3 comprises 14 residues. V was shortened by 4 bases and J by 5 bases, with 15 bases between the two germline ends. Germline V lookup: CDR1 SGHRS, CDR2 YFSETQ. CDR3 in DNA: TGCGCCAGCAGCCCTAACACAGGGATGACTGAAGCTTTCTTT. Translation: CASSPNTGMTEAFF. Together with reference TRBV5-1 and TRBJ1-1, the CDR3 gives the full variable domain: KAGVTQTPRYLIKTRGQQVTLSCSPISGHRSVSWYQQTPGQGLQFLFEYFSETQRNKGNFPGRFSGRQFSNSRSEMNVSTLELGDSALYLCASSPNTGMTEAFFGQGTRLTVV.

The chain has TRBV6-1 and TRBJ1-5, with D possibly matching TRBD1 (5 bases). The CDR3 sequence is 18 residues long. The V and J ends lost 3 bases and 0 bases respectively, with 18 bases between them. Germline V lookup: CDR1 MNHNS, CDR2 SASEGT. The CDR3: CASSDQGWETYSNQPQHF. The DNA of the CDR3 is TGTGCCAGCAGTGATCAGGGCTGGGAAACGTATAGCAATCAGCCCCAGCATTTT.

This rearrangement joins TRBV6-5 to TRBJ1-5; no firm D call. Looked up from germline, CDR1 is MNHEY and CDR2 is SVGAGI. CDR3 size: 14 residues. The V and J ends lost 8 bases and 2 bases respectively, with 13 bases between them. CDR3 in amino acids: CASAERRGNQPQHF. The CDR3 DNA reads TGTGCCAGCGCCGAGAGACGGGGCAATCAGCCCCAGCATTTT.

The rearrangement joins TRBV5-1 to TRBJ2-5, with D possibly being TRBD1 (5 bases). With 4 bases removed from V and 5 bases from J, the gap between germline ends came to 15 bases. The germline V gene encodes CDR1 SGHRS and CDR2 YFSETQ. This CDR3 has 14 amino acids. This CDR3 is CASSPQGVGETQYF. The CDR3 coding sequence is TGCGCCAGCAGCCCCCAAGGGGTGGGGGAGACCCAGTACTTC.

The chain couples TRBV7-2 to TRBJ2-3; weak D call: TRBD2 (5 bases). This CDR3 is built from 17 residues. Looked up from germline, CDR1 is SGHTA and CDR2 is FQGNSA. Trimming pared 7 bases from V and 1 base from J, leaving 21 bases between. The CDR3 DNA reads as TGTGCCAGCACGGGATCGGAACTCGTGGGTGGCACAGATACGCAGTATTTT. Its protein product is CASTGSELVGGTDTQYF.

CDR3 nucleotides: TGTGCCAGCAGGCGAGCAGCAACTAATGAAAAACTGTTTTTT. Encoded protein: CASRRAATNEKLFF. This sequence joins TRBV6-5 and TRBJ1-4; D call uncertain. Looked up from germline, CDR1 is MNHEY and CDR2 is SVGAGI. The CDR3 runs to 14 residues. Trimming cost V 6 bases and J 0 bases, with 8 bases left between them.

The chain uses TRBV6-2 or TRBV6-3 and TRBJ1-2; D not certain. The CDR3 contains 15 residues. Germline V gene sequence: CDR1 MNHEY, CDR2 SVGEGT. Trimming took off 4 bases at V and 3 bases at J, with 15 bases between the two ends. Here the CDR3 DNA reads TGTGCCAGCAGTTCCCTGGCCCTTTGGGACTATGGCTACACCTTC. This translates into CASSSLALWDYGYTF.

This chain joins TRBV7-9 and TRBJ2-3; 10 nucleotides agree with TRBD2. The CDR3 has 16 amino acids. Looked up from germline, CDR1 is SEHNR and CDR2 is FQNEAQ (reference sequence). J gave up 4 bases and V 1 base, and 5 bases lay outside the gene matches. CDR3 sequence reads: CASSLVIAGGSDTQYF. Here the CDR3 DNA reads TGTGCCAGCAGCTTAGTAATAGCGGGAGGCTCAGATACGCAGTATTTT.

The rearrangement uses TRBV5-4 and TRBJ2-7; D remains ambiguous. The V gene's germline CDR1 is SGHNT and CDR2 YYREEE (reference sequence). V lost 3 bases, J lost 6 bases, and 10 bases lay in between. This CDR3 spans 12 amino acids. The DNA for the CDR3 is TGTGCCAGCAGCTCTACTCCGACCGAGCAGTACTTC. Translating it yields CASSSTPTEQYF. The variable domain in full, completed from reference TRBV5-4 and TRBJ2-7, reads ETGVTQSPTHLIKTRGQQVTLRCSSQSGHNTVSWYQQALGQGPQFIFQYYREEENGRGNFPPRFSGLQFPNYSSELNVNALELDDSALYLCASSSTPTEQYFGPGTRLTVT.

The chain has TRBV5-8 and TRBJ2-1; 11 bases are a match to TRBD1. The CDR3 is 15 residues long. In germline, CDR1 is SGHTS, CDR2 YDEGEE. V was pared by 4 bases and J by 9 bases, with 9 bases of the junction left unmatched. DNA for the CDR3: TGTGCCAGCAGCCCCGGGACAGGGGGTTCGGGTGAGCAGTTCTTC. This encodes CASSPGTGGSGEQFF.

The chain is built from TRBV4-2 and TRBJ2-3; the match to TRBD2 covers 8 bases. The germline V gene encodes CDR1 LGHNA and CDR2 YNFKEQ. The V segment lost 0 bases and the J segment 4 bases; nucleotides outside the gene matches: 3. The CDR3 sequence is 15 residues long. This CDR3 is CASSQDRGGPDTQYF. Written as DNA, the CDR3 is TGTGCCAGCAGCCAAGACCGGGGGGGGCCAGATACGCAGTATTTT.

The chain recombines TRBV12-5 with TRBJ2-1; 13 nucleotides align to TRBD2. V trimming: 0 bases; J trimming: 8 bases; junction bases outside the gene matches: 4. The CDR3 spans 16 residues. CDR1 and CDR2 from the germline V gene are LGHNT and FRNRAP. The CDR3 bases are TGTGCTAGTGGTTTGGTACTAGCGGGAGGGCCACATGAGCAGTTCTTC. It translates to CASGLVLAGGPHEQFF. Combining the CDR3 with reference TRBV12-5 and TRBJ2-1 gives the whole variable domain DARVTQTPRHKVTEMGQEVTMRCQPILGHNTVFWYRQTMMQGLELLAYFRNRAPLDDSGMPKDRFSAEMPDATLATLKIQPSEPRDSAVYFCASGLVLAGGPHEQFFGPGTRLTVL.

The chain links TRBV18 to TRBJ2-3, with 11 bases aligning to TRBD2. The CDR3 contains 16 residues. Germline CDR1 reads KGHSH; CDR2 reads LQKENI. The ends lost 1 base at V and 2 bases at J; junction bases unmatched: 2. The CDR3 sequence: CASSPRLAGTTDTQYF. For the CDR3, the DNA is TGTGCCAGCTCACCACGACTAGCGGGAACCACAGATACGCAGTATTTT.

This clone was seen a handful of times. The chain combines TRBV25-1 with TRBJ2-7; D remains ambiguous. This CDR3 spans 14 amino acids. V shed 1 base and J shed 3 bases, with 10 bases lying between them. Germline V gene sequence: CDR1 MGHDK, CDR2 SYGVNS. The CDR3 region has the DNA TGTGCCAGCAGTGAATCCCTAGGCCTCTACGAGCAGTACTTC. Residues: CASSESLGLYEQYF.

The rearrangement uses TRBV29-1 and TRBJ1-4; 7 bases align to TRBD1. This CDR3 spans 12 amino acids. Germline V gives CDR1 SQVTM, CDR2 ANQGSEA. Losses at the gene ends were 7 bases for V and 7 bases for J; bases not matched to a gene: 6. The CDR3 is CSGRQGPEKLFF. The CDR3, as DNA: TGCAGCGGTAGACAGGGACCTGAAAAACTGTTTTTT.